Each of the 25 T cell receptor beta chains below was sequenced from the same sample in a study of T cell responses to AZD1222 COVID-19 vaccine. Sequencing was performed with immunoSEQ multiplex PCR; in TCRdb, only in-frame clones are kept and a portion is missing. Among 95,000 to 150,000 clones listed, about 90% were seen once. The sample in question was peripheral blood, obtained 28 days after the second AZD1222 dose. The receptor source for this set is an adult who received the AZD1222 COVID-19 vaccine.

Only one count was recorded for this clone. The chain joins TRBV7-2 to TRBJ1-2; unclear D gene. V lost 1 base, J lost 4 bases, and 10 bases lay in between. The CDR3 totals 14 residues. CDR1 is SGHTA, CDR2 FQGNSA, per germline. CDR3 in DNA: TGTGCCAGCAGCTTAGAGAAGAGTGGCTATGGCTACACCTTC. This gives the protein CASSLEKSGYGYTF.

The chain links TRBV9 to TRBJ1-5; no clear D gene. This CDR3 has 13 amino acids. Trimming took 2 bases from V and 3 from J, leaving 6 bases between them. The germline V gene encodes CDR1 SGDLS and CDR2 YYNGEE. The CDR3, as DNA: TGTGCCAGCAGCGTTGACCCCAATCAGCCCCAGCATTTT. Translation: CASSVDPNQPQHF.

This chain connects TRBV3-1 (or the pseudogene TRBV3-2) to TRBJ2-5, with TRBD1 matching 7 bases. This CDR3 comprises 16 residues. Trimming cost V 5 bases and J 1 base; bases outside gene matches: 10. Germline loops: CDR1 LGHDT, CDR2 YNNKEL (reference sequence). CDR3 coding DNA: TGTGCCAGCAGCAAAAGACAGGGAGCACCCCAAGAGACCCAGTACTTC. This sequence encodes CASSKRQGAPQETQYF.

This clone was seen a single time. This chain uses TRBV28 with TRBJ1-5, with D perhaps TRBD1 (5 bases). V lost 10 bases, J lost 5 bases, and 21 bases lay in between. There are 15 residues in the CDR3. Germline assignment: CDR1 MDHEN and CDR2 SYDVKM. In nucleotides, the CDR3 is TGTGCCACCCTGCAGACGGGGCGCTACGATCAGCCCCAGCATTTT. Amino acids: CATLQTGRYDQPQHF. Looking up the rest from reference TRBV28 and TRBJ1-5 gives the full variable domain: DVKVTQSSRYLVKRTGEKVFLECVQDMDHENMFWYRQDPGLGLRLIYFSYDVKMKEKGDIPEGYSVSREKKERFSLILESASTNQTSMYLCATLQTGRYDQPQHFGDGTRLSIL.

The V gene is TRBV7-9, the J gene TRBJ2-7; no firm D call. CDR3 length: 13 amino acids. Trimming stripped 3 bases from V and 6 bases from J, with 12 bases between. From germline, CDR1 is SEHNR and CDR2 FQNEAQ (reference sequence). The CDR3 region is CASSFGHGVEQYF. The CDR3 DNA reads TGTGCCAGCAGCTTCGGCCACGGCGTCGAGCAGTACTTC.

This sequence joins TRBV6-6 and TRBJ1-3; no definite D call. Germline CDR1 MNHNY, CDR2 SVGAGI (reference sequence). Trimming removed 2 bases from V and 1 base from J, with 12 bases in between. The CDR3 has 16 amino acids. CDR3 in amino acids: CASSYPTGQSGNTIYF. CDR3 nucleotides: TGTGCCAGCAGTTACCCGACCGGCCAGTCTGGAAACACCATATATTTT.

The chain is built from TRBV7-9 and TRBJ2-5; TRBD2 matches 9 bases. Germline lookup yields CDR1 SEHNR and CDR2 FQNEAQ (reference sequence). V shed 4 bases, J shed 4 bases, and the junction held 13 bases outside the gene matches. The CDR3 has 17 residues. The CDR3 DNA follows: TGTGCCAGCAGCTCCTCGAGCGGGGCTAGCGGGGTAGAGACCCAGTACTTC. Translation gives CASSSSSGASGVETQYF.

The chain has TRBV19 and TRBJ2-5; TRBD2 agrees at 8 bases. Trimming removed 4 bases from V and 5 bases from J; junction bases left unmatched: 9. The CDR3 spans 15 residues. Germline CDR1 LNHDA, CDR2 SQIVND (reference sequence). The CDR3 DNA reads TGTGCCAGTAGTACCGTGCGGGGGGTCCGGGAGACCCAGTACTTC. It is translated as CASSTVRGVRETQYF.

This clone occurred once. This chain uses TRBV5-1 with TRBJ1-2; D unresolved. The CDR3 contains 15 residues. The germline gives CDR1 SGHRS, CDR2 YFSETQ. V lost 0 bases and J 1 base, leaving 10 bases between the germline ends. This CDR3 is CASSLDPGSNYGYTF. The CDR3 DNA follows: TGCGCCAGCAGCTTGGATCCCGGCAGTAACTATGGCTACACCTTC.

This clone was found once. The V gene is TRBV5-1, the J gene TRBJ2-5; 9 bases map to TRBD1. Unmatched junction bases numbered 7, after V lost 2 bases and J lost 5 bases. CDR1 and CDR2 (germline): SGHRS, YFSETQ. This CDR3 contains 15 residues. The CDR3 here is CASSLGTGGRETQYF. The CDR3 DNA reads as TGCGCCAGCAGCTTAGGCACAGGGGGCCGGGAGACCCAGTACTTC.

The rearrangement uses TRBV5-1 and TRBJ2-5; 7 nucleotides line up with TRBD2. The V gene's germline CDR1 is SGHRS and CDR2 YFSETQ. The CDR3 spans 14 residues. With 4 bases clipped from V and 2 bases from J, the junction kept 5 bases outside the gene matches. The CDR3, as DNA: TGCGCCAGCAGCAAGCGGGGAGATCAAGAGACCCAGTACTTC. As protein: CASSKRGDQETQYF.

This sequence joins TRBV29-1 and TRBJ2-5, with 10 bases identical to TRBD1. This CDR3 contains 17 residues. From germline, CDR1 is SQVTM and CDR2 ANQGSEA. V was pared by 1 base and J by 2 bases, with 10 bases of the junction left unmatched. The CDR3 sequence is CSVEGRQTGGWQETQYF. The CDR3 DNA reads TGCAGCGTTGAAGGTCGGCAGACAGGGGGCTGGCAAGAGACCCAGTACTTC.

The chain employs TRBV2 and TRBJ2-1; D call uncertain. The CDR3 consists of 14 residues. CDR1 is SNHLY, CDR2 FYNNEI, per germline. V was shortened by 6 bases and J by 4 bases, with 13 bases between the two germline ends. The CDR3 reads CASSRVRTYNEQFF. The CDR3 DNA reads as TGTGCCAGCAGCCGAGTGAGGACGTACAATGAGCAGTTCTTC. Full variable domain (outside the CDR3, taken from reference TRBV2 and TRBJ2-1): EPEVTQTPSHQVTQMGQEVILRCVPISNHLYFYWYRQILGQKVEFLVSFYNNEISEKSEIFDDQFSVERPDGSNFTLKIRSTKLEDSAMYFCASSRVRTYNEQFFGPGTRLTVL.

The gene calls are TRBV21-1 and TRBJ2-3; TRBD2 is the table's D call, not checked against the DNA. TRBV21-1 counts as a pseudogene. This CDR3 has 18 amino acids. The CDR3 loop is CASSKMNLTSGDTDTQYF. The CDR3 coding sequence is TGTGCCAGCAGCAAAATGAATTTAACTAGCGGAGACACAGATACGCAGTATTTT.

This clone was detected once. The chain's CDR3 is CASSRGWREKINEQFF. DNA of the CDR3: TGTGCCAGCAGCCGGGGGTGGCGGGAGAAGATCAATGAGCAGTTCTTC. The chain links TRBV3-1 (or the pseudogene TRBV3-2) to TRBJ2-1, with 7 bases identical to TRBD2. This CDR3 contains 16 residues. Germline CDR1 and CDR2: LGHDT and YNNKEL (reference sequence). V dropped 4 bases and J dropped 6; count of bases not matched to a gene: 12.

The chain has TRBV6-6 and TRBJ1-4, with D uncertain. Germline V gene lookup returns CDR1 MNHNY and CDR2 SVGAGI (reference sequence). The CDR3 extends over 15 amino acids. With 0 bases removed from V and 10 bases from J, the gap between germline ends came to 15 bases. Here the CDR3 DNA reads TGTGCCAGCAGTTACTCGCGGACCGGCCCCGGAAAACTGTTTTTT. It translates to CASSYSRTGPGKLFF.

The rearrangement uses TRBV5-6 and TRBJ1-1; D remains unclear. The germline V gene has CDR1 SGHDT and CDR2 YYEEEE. The CDR3 spans 15 residues. V lost 2 bases and J 6 bases, leaving 17 bases between the germline ends. This CDR3 is CASSFPAGKPSEAFF. In nucleotides, the CDR3 is TGTGCCAGCAGCTTCCCAGCCGGGAAACCGTCTGAAGCTTTCTTT. Filled out from reference TRBV5-6 and TRBJ1-1, the complete variable domain reads DAGVTQSPTHLIKTRGQQVTLRCSPKSGHDTVSWYQQALGQGPQFIFQYYEEEERQRGNFPDRFSGHQFPNYSSELNVNALLLGDSALYLCASSFPAGKPSEAFFGQGTRLTVV.

Comments on this clone: A read error may account for a junction end that differs from germline. The chain recombines TRBV7-7 with TRBJ1-1; weak D call: TRBD1 (5 bases). The CDR3 loop spans 13 amino acids. Germline V gene sequence: CDR1 SSHAT, CDR2 FNYEAQ (reference sequence). For the CDR3, the DNA is TGTGCTAGCAGCCCTGGGACGAACACTGAAGCTTTCTTT. Encoded protein: CASSPGTNTEAFF.

The chain recombines TRBV9 with TRBJ2-1; D possibly matches TRBD1 or TRBD2 (5 bases each). CDR1 and CDR2 from the germline V gene are SGDLS and YYNGEE. V lost 0 bases to trimming and J lost 7 bases, with 23 bases between them. CDR3 length: 18 amino acids. The CDR3 coding sequence is TGTGCCAGCAGCGTAGCGTACGGGGCAAGGAGCCCTAGGAATGAGCAGTTCTTC. It encodes CASSVAYGARSPRNEQFF.

Only one count was recorded for this clone. The gene calls are TRBV19 and TRBJ2-1, with 10 bases aligning to TRBD1. The ends lost 5 bases at V and 10 bases at J; junction bases unmatched: 5. The CDR3 totals 13 residues. The V gene's germline CDR1 is LNHDA and CDR2 SQIVND (reference sequence). DNA for the CDR3: TGTGCCAGTAGTCCTGACAGGGGGCCGGAGCAGTTCTTC. It translates to CASSPDRGPEQFF.

This clone was observed a handful of times. The chain uses TRBV29-1 and TRBJ2-5, with D maybe TRBD2 (6 bases). CDR3 size: 12 residues. The germline V gene has CDR1 SQVTM and CDR2 ANQGSEA. V lost 7 bases, J lost 6 bases, and 15 bases lay in between. The CDR3 spells CSANVGGKTQYF. The DNA of the CDR3 is TGCAGCGCAAATGTGGGAGGAAAGACCCAGTACTTC. Full variable domain (outside the CDR3, taken from reference TRBV29-1 and TRBJ2-5): SAVISQKPSRDICQRGTSLTIQCQVDSQVTMMFWYRQQPGQSLTLIATANQGSEATYESGFVIDKFPISRPNLTFSTLTVSNMSPEDSSIYLCSANVGGKTQYFGPGTRLLVL.

About this clone itself: Since a much larger clone is just one base distant, this may be a read error. This same CDR3 is encoded by further DNA sequences in the sample. The J gene is TRBJ2-7, the V gene TRBV28; D gene ambiguous. The V gene lost 2 bases and the J gene lost 3 bases, with 5 bases spanning the gap. This CDR3 contains 12 residues. CDR1 and CDR2 from the germline V gene are MDHEN and SYDVKM. The CDR3 spells CASSLTVYEQYF. CDR3 in DNA: TGTGCCAGCAGTTTAACAGTCTACGAGCAGTACTTC. The variable domain in full, completed from reference TRBV28 and TRBJ2-7, reads DVKVTQSSRYLVKRTGEKVFLECVQDMDHENMFWYRQDPGLGLRLIYFSYDVKMKEKGDIPEGYSVSREKKERFSLILESASTNQTSMYLCASSLTVYEQYFGPGTRLTVT.

The chain couples TRBV7-2 to TRBJ1-2; D is perhaps TRBD1 (5 bases). In germline, CDR1 is SGHTA, CDR2 FQGNSA. The ends were cut back, 1 base at V and 10 bases at J, with 19 bases in the middle. This CDR3 comprises 15 residues. CDR3 nucleotide sequence: TGTGCCAGCAGCTTAGTATCAGGGCCCGCTGGAATCTACACCTTC. It specifies CASSLVSGPAGIYTF.

V usage is TRBV2 and J usage is TRBJ2-5; D remains ambiguous. V was pared by 8 bases and J by 2 bases, with 6 bases between. The CDR3 length is 11 residues. CDR1 and CDR2 from the germline V gene are SNHLY and FYNNEI. The CDR3 nucleotides are TGTGCCAGCCGGTATCAAGAGACCCAGTACTTC. Its translation: CASRYQETQYF.

The rearrangement links TRBV19 to TRBJ1-4; D call uncertain. The CDR3 has 14 residues. V was cut by 2 bases and J by 8 bases, with 12 bases left in between. The germline CDR1 and CDR2 sequences are LNHDA and SQIVND (reference sequence). CDR3 DNA: TGTGCCAGTAGTATAATCGAGAGACGGGAAAAACTGTTTTTT. Translation: CASSIIERREKLFF.